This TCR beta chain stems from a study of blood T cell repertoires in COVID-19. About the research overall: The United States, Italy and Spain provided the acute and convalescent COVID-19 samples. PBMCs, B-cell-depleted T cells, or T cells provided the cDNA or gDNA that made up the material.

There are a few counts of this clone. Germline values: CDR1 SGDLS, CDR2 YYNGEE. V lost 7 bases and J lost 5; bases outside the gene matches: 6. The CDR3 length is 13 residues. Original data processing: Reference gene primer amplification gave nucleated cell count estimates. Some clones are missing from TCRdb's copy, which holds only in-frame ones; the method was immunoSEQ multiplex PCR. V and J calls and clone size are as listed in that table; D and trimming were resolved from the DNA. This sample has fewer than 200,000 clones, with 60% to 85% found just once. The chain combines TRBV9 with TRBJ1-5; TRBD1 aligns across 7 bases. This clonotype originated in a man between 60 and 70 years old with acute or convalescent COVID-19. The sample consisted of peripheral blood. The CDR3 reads CASFTGADQPQHF. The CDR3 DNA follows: TGTGCCAGCTTTACAGGGGCCGATCAGCCCCAGCATTTT. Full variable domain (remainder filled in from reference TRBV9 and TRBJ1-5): DSGVTQTPKHLITATGQRVTLRCSPRSGDLSVYWYQQSLDQGLQFLIQYYNGEERAKGNILERFSAQQFPDLHSELNLSSLELGDSALYFCASFTGADQPQHFGDGTRLSIL.